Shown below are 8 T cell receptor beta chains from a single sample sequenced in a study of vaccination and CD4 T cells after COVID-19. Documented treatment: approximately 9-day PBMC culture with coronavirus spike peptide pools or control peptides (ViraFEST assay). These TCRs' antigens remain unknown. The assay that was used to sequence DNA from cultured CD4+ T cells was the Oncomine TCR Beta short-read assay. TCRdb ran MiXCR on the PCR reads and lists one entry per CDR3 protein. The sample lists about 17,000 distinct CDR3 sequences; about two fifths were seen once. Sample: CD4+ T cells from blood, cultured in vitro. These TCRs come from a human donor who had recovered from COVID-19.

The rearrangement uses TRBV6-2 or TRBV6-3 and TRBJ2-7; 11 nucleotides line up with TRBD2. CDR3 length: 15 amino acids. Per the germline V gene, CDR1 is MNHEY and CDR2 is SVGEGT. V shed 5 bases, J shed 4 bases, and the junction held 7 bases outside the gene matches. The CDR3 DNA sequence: TGTGCCAGCAGTACACGACTAGCGGGAAGGTACGAGCAGTACTTC. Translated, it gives CASSTRLAGRYEQYF.

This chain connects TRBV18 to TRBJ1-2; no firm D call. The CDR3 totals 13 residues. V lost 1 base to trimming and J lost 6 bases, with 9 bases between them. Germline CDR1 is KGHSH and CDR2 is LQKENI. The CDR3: CASSPQPRDGYTF. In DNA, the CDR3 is TGTGCCAGCTCACCACAACCTCGGGATGGCTACACCTTC. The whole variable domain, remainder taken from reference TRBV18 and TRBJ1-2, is NAGVMQNPRHLVRRRGQEARLRCSPMKGHSHVYWYRQLPEEGLKFMVYLQKENIIDESGMPKERFSAEFPKEGPSILRIQQVVRGDSAAYFCASSPQPRDGYTFGSGTRLTVV.

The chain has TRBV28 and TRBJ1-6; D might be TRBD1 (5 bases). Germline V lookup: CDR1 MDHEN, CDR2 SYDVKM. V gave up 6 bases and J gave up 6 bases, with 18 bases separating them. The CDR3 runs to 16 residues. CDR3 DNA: TGTGCCAGCAGCGGATCTCCGGGACGGAGTAATTCACCCCTCCACTTT. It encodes CASSGSPGRSNSPLHF.

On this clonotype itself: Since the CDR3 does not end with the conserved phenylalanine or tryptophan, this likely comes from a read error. CDR3: CAISGLAGLGEQFL. DNA for the CDR3: TGTGCCATCAGTGGTTTAGCGGGGTTGGGTGAGCAGTTCCTC. V and J are TRBV10-3 and TRBJ2-1, with 8 positions matching TRBD2. The germline CDR1 and CDR2 sequences are ENHRY and SYGVKD. This CDR3 spans 14 amino acids. J gave up 9 bases and V 4 bases, and 8 bases lay outside the gene matches.

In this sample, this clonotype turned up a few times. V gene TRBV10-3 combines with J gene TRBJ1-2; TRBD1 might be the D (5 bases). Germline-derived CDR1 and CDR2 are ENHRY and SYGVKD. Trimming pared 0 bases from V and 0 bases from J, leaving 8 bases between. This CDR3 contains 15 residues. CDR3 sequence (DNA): TGTGCCATCAGTGAGTCCGGGGCCACTAACTATGGCTACACCTTC. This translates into CAISESGATNYGYTF.

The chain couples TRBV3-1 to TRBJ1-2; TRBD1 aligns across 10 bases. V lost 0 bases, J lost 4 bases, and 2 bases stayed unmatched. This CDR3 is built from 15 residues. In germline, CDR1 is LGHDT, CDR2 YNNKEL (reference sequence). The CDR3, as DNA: TGTGCCAGCAGCCAAGACGGACAGGGGGTCTATGGCTACACCTTC. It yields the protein CASSQDGQGVYGYTF.

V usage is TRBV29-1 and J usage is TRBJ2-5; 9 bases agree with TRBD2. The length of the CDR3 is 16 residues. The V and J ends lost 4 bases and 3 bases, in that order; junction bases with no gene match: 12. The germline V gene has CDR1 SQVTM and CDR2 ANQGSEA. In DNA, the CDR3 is TGCAGCGTTGCGGGACTAGCAGGGTCGGTGGAAGAGACCCAGTACTTC. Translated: CSVAGLAGSVEETQYF.

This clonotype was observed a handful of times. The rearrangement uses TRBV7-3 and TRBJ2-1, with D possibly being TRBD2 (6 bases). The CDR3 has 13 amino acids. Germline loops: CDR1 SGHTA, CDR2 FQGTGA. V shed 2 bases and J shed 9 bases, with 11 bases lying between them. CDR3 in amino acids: CASSLASDGEQFF. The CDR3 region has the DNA TGTGCCAGCAGCTTAGCTAGCGATGGTGAGCAGTTCTTC.